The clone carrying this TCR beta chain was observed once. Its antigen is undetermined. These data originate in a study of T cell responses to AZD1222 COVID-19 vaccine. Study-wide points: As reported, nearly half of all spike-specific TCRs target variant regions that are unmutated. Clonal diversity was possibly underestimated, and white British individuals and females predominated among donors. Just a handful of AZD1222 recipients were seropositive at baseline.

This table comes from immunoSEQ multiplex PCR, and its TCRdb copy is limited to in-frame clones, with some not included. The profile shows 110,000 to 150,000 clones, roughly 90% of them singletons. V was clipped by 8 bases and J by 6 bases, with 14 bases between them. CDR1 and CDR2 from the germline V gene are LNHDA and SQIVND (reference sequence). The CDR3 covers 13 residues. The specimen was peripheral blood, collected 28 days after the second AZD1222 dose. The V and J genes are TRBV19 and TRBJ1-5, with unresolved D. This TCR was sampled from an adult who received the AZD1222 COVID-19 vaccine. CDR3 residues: CASFSQWGQPQHF. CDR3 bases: TGTGCCAGTTTTTCCCAATGGGGTCAGCCCCAGCATTTT.